This TCR beta chain is drawn from a study of blood T cell repertoires in COVID-19. At the level of the study: The samples span acute and convalescent COVID-19 from the United States, Italy and Spain.

In the study's own analysis: Amplification of reference gene primers was used by the study to estimate nucleated cell counts. The repertoire was sequenced with immunoSEQ multiplex PCR; TCRdb's copy has only in-frame clones and lacks some. The DNA was the basis for D and trimming; V, J and clone size are from that table. The sample carries roughly 180,000 clones, around 83% recorded once. The participants were between roughly 18 and 89 years old and came from roughly 24 US areas. Participant-reported clinical history was the basis for cohort assignment. The receptor was isolated from a woman aged 50 to 60 in a cohort exposed to, infected with or recovered from COVID-19 (not recorded which). Sample: PBMCs or T cells enriched from blood (not recorded which).

The chain's CDR3 is CASSYSGATGELFF. For the CDR3, the DNA is TGTGCCAGCAGTTACTCGGGAGCGACCGGGGAGCTGTTTTTT. V is TRBV6-5 and J is TRBJ2-2; the D gene is possibly TRBD2 (5 bases). Germline V gene lookup returns CDR1 MNHEY and CDR2 SVGAGI. Deletions cut 0 bases from V and 5 bases from J, with 7 bases between. The CDR3 has 14 residues.